This T cell receptor beta chain was retrieved from a study of tissue T cells after allogeneic stem cell transplantation. Survey-depth TCRbeta CDR3 sequencing reported V/J genes and productive frequencies. Method: immunoSEQ multiplex PCR; TCRdb's copy keeps in-frame clones and lacks some. The data show about 48,000 clones, roughly 73% seen once. Regarding the study as a whole: Alloreactivity or antigen specificity of tissue TCRs was not determined; some clones might be host cells.

Trimming removed 5 bases from V and 1 base from J, with 2 bases in between. The CDR3 spans 11 residues. The V gene's germline CDR1 is SGHDT and CDR2 FRDEAV. This clone was recorded only once. Its antigen remains unknown. Here the gene names and germline are mouse. The read terminates 1 residue before the CDR3 end, so the remaining end is supplied by the germline J gene. The material sequenced was sorted cells pooled from one or two spleens. The chain recombines TRBV14 with TRBJ2-5; D remains ambiguous. The origin of this receptor is a pool of C57BL/6 mice in good health. The CDR3 loop is CASSHQDTQYF. The CDR3 bases that were read are TGTGCCAGCAGCCACCAAGACACCCAGTAC.